Below, 23 T cell receptor beta chains from the same sample are listed, as sequenced in a study of early stage breast cancer tumors (dated by TCRdb to between 2016 and 2019). Library creation used the immunoSEQ multiplex PCR assay. Not all clones reach the TCRdb copy of this immuneACCESS table, which keeps in-frame sequences only. Checked studies attribute under half of the gap to unresolved V genes and leave the rest unexplained. This sample is represented by 50,000 to 65,000 clones; 70% to 80% of them were singletons. The ten largest clones add up to about 3.7% of the sample. Sample: blood. Receptors originate from a person in their thirties with breast cancer.

This clone was picked up one time. The chain carries TRBV18 and TRBJ2-2; 7 bases are a match to TRBD2. The CDR3 contains 16 residues. Germline V gives CDR1 KGHSH, CDR2 LQKENI. After removal of 3 bases from V and 1 base from J, the junction contained 5 bases not matched to a gene. The CDR3: CASSPVAGLNTGELFF. The CDR3 bases are TGTGCCAGCTCACCGGTAGCGGGCCTGAACACCGGGGAGCTGTTTTTT.

V gene TRBV6-6 combines with J gene TRBJ2-1, with D possibly TRBD1 on 6 matching bases. Per the germline V gene, CDR1 is MNHNY and CDR2 is SVGAGI (reference sequence). Trimming cost V 10 bases and J 15 bases, with 19 bases left between them. This CDR3 region has 11 residues. CDR3 DNA: TGTGCCACCAGGGGACGGGCACTTGCGTTCTTC. Translated, it gives CATRGRALAFF.

This CDR3 reads CAWSLTLGAGTEAFF. The CDR3 DNA follows: TGTGCCTGGAGTTTGACCCTGGGGGCTGGGACTGAAGCTTTCTTT. The genes are TRBV30 and TRBJ1-1; D is perhaps TRBD1 (6 bases). The CDR3 has 15 amino acids. Trimming shortened V by 2 bases and J by 5 bases, and 18 bases separated the two germline ends. The germline V gene has CDR1 GTSNPN and CDR2 SVGIG (reference sequence).

The rearrangement links TRBV29-1 to TRBJ2-5; D might be TRBD1 (6 bases). The V gene lost 3 bases and the J gene lost 5 bases, with 13 bases spanning the gap. From germline, CDR1 is SQVTM and CDR2 ANQGSEA. The CDR3 length is 13 residues. CDR3 in amino acids: CSVDRQGRETQYF. The DNA for the CDR3 is TGCAGCGTTGACAGGCAGGGGCGGGAGACCCAGTACTTC.

The genes are TRBV10-3 and TRBJ2-1, with D possibly matching TRBD2 (5 bases). The germline gives CDR1 ENHRY, CDR2 SYGVKD. The CDR3 extends over 13 amino acids. Trimming removed 7 bases at V and 5 bases at J, with 12 bases between. The CDR3 DNA reads as TGTGCCATCACCCCAGCGGCAAACAATGAGCAGTTCTTC. It is translated as CAITPAANNEQFF.

V gene TRBV11-1 combines with J gene TRBJ2-7, with TRBD1 identical over 11 bases. J lost 0 bases, V lost 4 bases, and 5 bases had no gene match. The CDR3 covers 16 residues. Germline V gene data show CDR1 as SGHAT and CDR2 as FQDESV (reference sequence). CDR3 residues: CASSSRTGGLSYEQYF. The CDR3 DNA reads as TGTGCCAGCAGCTCCCGGACAGGGGGCCTCTCCTACGAGCAGTACTTC.

The chain employs TRBV30 and TRBJ1-1; D is ambiguous. The germline CDR1 and CDR2 sequences are GTSNPN and SVGIG (reference sequence). Trimming removed 2 bases from V and 2 bases from J, with 15 bases in between. The CDR3 is 15 amino acids. The CDR3 spells CAWSKTPGSNTEAFF. The CDR3 DNA reads as TGTGCCTGGAGTAAGACACCGGGATCTAACACTGAAGCTTTCTTT.

V is TRBV6-5 and J is TRBJ1-5, with no clear D. Looked up from germline, CDR1 is MNHEY and CDR2 is SVGAGI. The CDR3 loop spans 15 amino acids. Trimming shortened V by 2 bases and J by 4 bases, and 12 bases separated the two germline ends. The DNA for the CDR3 is TGTGCCAGCAGTTACGGGTCAGAGAAGAATCAGCCCCAGCATTTT. This sequence encodes CASSYGSEKNQPQHF.

The chain uses TRBV30 and TRBJ2-4; perhaps TRBD1 as D (6 bases). Trimming removed 8 bases from V and 7 bases from J, with 18 bases in between. Germline CDR1 GTSNPN, CDR2 SVGIG (reference sequence). CDR3 size: 13 residues. CDR3 protein: CATSQGWVNIQYF. The CDR3 nucleotides are TGTGCCACCTCCCAGGGGTGGGTGAACATTCAGTACTTC.

The sample holds a few counts of this clone. The CDR3 is CASSLSSTEAFF. The CDR3 region has the DNA TGTGCCAGCAGCCTGAGCTCCACTGAAGCTTTCTTT. V usage is TRBV7-9 and J usage is TRBJ1-1; no clear D. Trimming pared 5 bases from V and 4 bases from J, leaving 8 bases between. The germline V gene has CDR1 SEHNR and CDR2 FQNEAQ (reference sequence). This CDR3 region has 12 residues.

The genes are TRBV9 and TRBJ2-7; unclear D gene. The CDR3 is made up of 15 amino acids. V gave up 4 bases and J gave up 1 base, with 15 bases separating them. Germline CDR1 reads SGDLS; CDR2 reads YYNGEE. The CDR3 nucleotides read TGTGCCAGCAGCCCCCCGGATAGCTCTTCCTACGAGCAGTACTTC. Encoded protein: CASSPPDSSSYEQYF.

The chain carries TRBV5-1 and TRBJ2-2, with D tentatively TRBD1 (6 bases). CDR1 and CDR2 from the germline V gene are SGHRS and YFSETQ. This CDR3 is 13 amino acids long. V dropped 7 bases and J dropped 5 bases, with 12 bases sitting between them. CDR3 DNA sequence: TGCGCCAGCTCCACAGGGTTTACCGGGGAGCTGTTTTTT. Residues: CASSTGFTGELFF.

The J gene is TRBJ2-7, the V gene TRBV7-6; 10 bases map to TRBD1. V shed 3 bases and J 2 bases; nucleotides not matched to a gene: 7. The CDR3 contains 16 residues. Germline values: CDR1 SGHVS, CDR2 FNYEAQ. In DNA, the CDR3 is TGTGCCAGCAGCTTCGGGACAGGGACAGGGGCCTACGAGCAGTACTTC. Protein product: CASSFGTGTGAYEQYF. The variable domain in full, completed from reference TRBV7-6 and TRBJ2-7, reads GAGVSQSPRYKVTKRGQDVALRCDPISGHVSLYWYRQALGQGPEFLTYFNYEAQQDKSGLPNDRFSAERPEGSISTLTIQRTEQRDSAMYRCASSFGTGTGAYEQYFGPGTRLTVT.

The chain combines TRBV4-1 with TRBJ2-1; 12 nucleotides match TRBD2. Germline V gene sequence: CDR1 MGHRA, CDR2 YSYEKL. This CDR3 spans 18 amino acids. The V segment lost 1 base and the J segment 0 bases; nucleotides outside the gene matches: 4. The CDR3 DNA is TGCGCCAGCAGCCAAGGGCTAGCGGGAGGGAGCTCCTACAATGAGCAGTTCTTC. Amino acids: CASSQGLAGGSSYNEQFF.

This rearrangement joins TRBV6-1 to TRBJ2-7; possibly TRBD1 for D (5 bases). Looked up from germline, CDR1 is MNHNS and CDR2 is SASEGT. The CDR3 is 15 amino acids. V lost 6 bases, J lost 0 bases, and 15 bases lay in between. CDR3 bases: TGTGCCAGCAGGACGGACACTGCGAGCTCCTACGAGCAGTACTTC. Translated, it gives CASRTDTASSYEQYF.

This chain uses TRBV4-3 with TRBJ2-1; 7 bases fit TRBD2. There are 14 residues in the CDR3. The trim removed 3 bases at V and 8 bases at J, leaving 7 bases unmatched. CDR1 and CDR2 (germline): LGHNA, YSLEER. The chain's CDR3 is CASSHEGGLDEQFF. The CDR3, as DNA: TGCGCCAGCAGCCATGAGGGAGGGCTCGATGAGCAGTTCTTC.

This clone occurred once. The chain carries TRBV5-1 and TRBJ2-4; D unclear. The germline V and J ends were trimmed by 2 bases and 6 bases, with 12 bases remaining between them. This CDR3 contains 14 residues. From germline, CDR1 is SGHRS and CDR2 YFSETQ. Here the CDR3 reads CASSLNSEPNIQYF. DNA of the CDR3: TGCGCCAGCAGCTTAAACTCAGAACCAAACATTCAGTACTTC.

This chain connects TRBV9 to TRBJ2-3; TRBD2 is a possible D gene (5 bases). The CDR3 totals 16 residues. V was pared by 0 bases and J by 6 bases, with 17 bases between. In germline, CDR1 is SGDLS, CDR2 YYNGEE. CDR3 sequence: CASSVEARLTGDTQYF. The CDR3 DNA reads TGTGCCAGCAGCGTAGAGGCTCGACTAACGGGGGATACGCAGTATTTT. Complete variable domain (other parts from reference TRBV9 and TRBJ2-3): DSGVTQTPKHLITATGQRVTLRCSPRSGDLSVYWYQQSLDQGLQFLIQYYNGEERAKGNILERFSAQQFPDLHSELNLSSLELGDSALYFCASSVEARLTGDTQYFGPGTRLTVL.

This clone was seen a few times. The gene calls are TRBV5-1 and TRBJ1-4; D is uncertain. The CDR3 is 15 residues long. Trimming stripped 0 bases from V and 7 bases from J, with 13 bases between. Germline V gene data show CDR1 as SGHRS and CDR2 as YFSETQ. The CDR3, as DNA: TGCGCCAGCAGCTTGGGGTCTGGGGAAGCTGAAAAACTGTTTTTT. Its protein is CASSLGSGEAEKLFF. The full variable domain, in which reference TRBV5-1 and TRBJ1-4 provide the parts outside the CDR3, is KAGVTQTPRYLIKTRGQQVTLSCSPISGHRSVSWYQQTPGQGLQFLFEYFSETQRNKGNFPGRFSGRQFSNSRSEMNVSTLELGDSALYLCASSLGSGEAEKLFFGSGTQLSVL.

The chain is built from TRBV6-5 and TRBJ2-7; either TRBD1 or TRBD2 may fit D (6 bases each). Germline V lookup: CDR1 MNHEY, CDR2 SVGAGI. This CDR3 has 16 residues. Between the trimmed V and J ends, which lost 1 base and 2 bases, there was a span of 15 bases. The CDR3 region is CASSYYGVGGPYEQYF. Here the CDR3 DNA reads TGTGCCAGCAGTTACTACGGGGTGGGGGGCCCCTACGAGCAGTACTTC.

This clone was counted only a few times. The CDR3 reads CASSQRLAGDEQFF. The CDR3 nucleotides are TGTGCCAGCAGTCAACGACTAGCGGGAGATGAGCAGTTCTTC. The chain employs TRBV27 and TRBJ2-1; 12 positions agree with TRBD2. CDR3 length: 14 residues. Germline V CDR1 and CDR2: MNHEY, SMNVEV (reference sequence). V was clipped by 5 bases and J by 8 bases; unmatched bases: 4.

Details on this clone: Other DNA sequences within the sample encode an identical CDR3. The rearrangement uses TRBV7-2 and TRBJ2-7, with D unresolved. The CDR3 length is 11 residues. Germline assignment: CDR1 SGHTA and CDR2 FQGNSA. V lost 4 bases to trimming and J lost 3 bases, with 4 bases between them. The CDR3 DNA follows: TGTGCCAGCAGCTCCTACTACGAGCAGTACTTC. Its translation: CASSSYYEQYF.

The rearrangement joins TRBV21-1 to TRBJ2-1; TRBD2 reflects the table's D call only, with no check against the DNA. TRBV21-1 has pseudogene status. This CDR3 comprises 17 residues. CDR3 in amino acids: CASSKAVGLATNNEQFF. The CDR3 nucleotides read TGTGCCAGCAGCAAAGCCGTCGGACTAGCGACAAACAATGAGCAGTTCTTC.